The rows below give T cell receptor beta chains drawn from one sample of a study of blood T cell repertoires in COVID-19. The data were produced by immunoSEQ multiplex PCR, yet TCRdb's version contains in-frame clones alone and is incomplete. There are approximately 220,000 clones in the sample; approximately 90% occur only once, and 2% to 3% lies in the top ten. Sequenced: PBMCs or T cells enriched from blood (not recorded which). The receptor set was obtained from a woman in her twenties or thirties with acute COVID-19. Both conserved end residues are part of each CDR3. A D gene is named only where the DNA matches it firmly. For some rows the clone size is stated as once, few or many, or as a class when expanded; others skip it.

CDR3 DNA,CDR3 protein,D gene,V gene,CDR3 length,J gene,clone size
TGTGCCAGCAGGGGACAGGGGAATTCACCCCTCCACTTT,CASRGQGNSPLHF,TRBD1,TRBV6-5,13,TRBJ1-6,.
TGTGCCAGCAGTTTAGGCAGGTACGGAGGCTACACCTTC,CASSLGRYGGYTF,.,TRBV12-3/TRBV12-4,13,TRBJ1-2,.
TGTGCCAGTATTTCGCCAGGACACAACACCGGGGAGCTGTTTTTT,CASISPGHNTGELFF,.,TRBV19,15,TRBJ2-2,.
TGTGCCAGCAGCCAAGATCTAGAGACCCAGTACTTC,CASSQDLETQYF,.,TRBV3-1/TRBV3-2,12,TRBJ2-5,.
TGTGCCAGCAGCTTCCGGGACAGCCAGAATCAGCCCCAGCATTTT,CASSFRDSQNQPQHF,TRBD1,TRBV5-8,15,TRBJ1-5,.
TGCAGCGTTGATGGGACTCTAACCGGGGAGCTGTTTTTT,CSVDGTLTGELFF,.,TRBV29-1,13,TRBJ2-2,.
TGTGCCTGTTCTAGCGGGGGGGCACTTGAGCAGTTCTTC,CACSSGGALEQFF,TRBD2,TRBV30,13,TRBJ2-1,.
TGTGCCAGCAGCACTAGGGGGCGCGGGGTGACTGAAGCTTTCTTT,CASSTRGRGVTEAFF,TRBD1,TRBV6-5,15,TRBJ1-1,.
TGTGCCAGCAGTGTAACAGGGGGCTTTGAAAAACTGTTTTTT,CASSVTGGFEKLFF,TRBD1,TRBV25-1,14,TRBJ1-4,.
TGCGCCAGCAGCTTGGGCCGGACAGTCACTGAAGCTTTCTTT,CASSLGRTVTEAFF,.,TRBV5-1,14,TRBJ1-1,.
TGCGCCAGCAGCTATCTAGCGGGGGAGCGCAATGAGCAGTTCTTC,CASSYLAGERNEQFF,TRBD2,TRBV5-1,15,TRBJ2-1,once
TGCAGCGCCAGTCCGGGACAGGGCAGTGAAGGCTACACCTTC,CSASPGQGSEGYTF,TRBD1,TRBV29-1,14,TRBJ1-2,.
TGCGCCAGCAGCTTGGGCGGTGTAAATGAGCAGTTCTTC,CASSLGGVNEQFF,.,TRBV5-1,13,TRBJ2-1,.
TGCGCCAGCAGCTTGGCCATGGGTAGCGGATCCTACGAGCAGTACTTC,CASSLAMGSGSYEQYF,.,TRBV5-1,16,TRBJ2-7,once
TGTGCTAGTGGTTTGTATCAGGGGTTAAATGAGCAGTTCTTC,CASGLYQGLNEQFF,.,TRBV12-5,14,TRBJ2-1,.
TGTGCCAGCAGCGTAGAGACAGGGGACGCTGAAGCTTTCTTT,CASSVETGDAEAFF,TRBD1,TRBV9,14,TRBJ1-1,once
TGTGCCAGCAGCTTGGAGAGCAGTAGGGAGACCCAGTACTTC,CASSLESSRETQYF,.,TRBV6-5,14,TRBJ2-5,.
TGTGCCAGCAGCCCGGGACAGGGGTTCCCCTCCTATAATTCACCCCTCCACTTT,CASSPGQGFPSYNSPLHF,TRBD1,TRBV7-2,18,TRBJ1-6,.
TGCGCCTCCCAGGGGTTCTATGGCTACACCTTC,CASQGFYGYTF,.,TRBV4-1,11,TRBJ1-2,.
TGTGCCAGCAGCCAAGAGTGGGCAGGGGGCAACTATGGCTACACCTTC,CASSQEWAGGNYGYTF,TRBD1,TRBV3-1/TRBV3-2,16,TRBJ1-2,.
TGTGCCAGCAGCTTGAACAGGAACACCGGGGAGCTGTTTTTT,CASSLNRNTGELFF,.,TRBV11-2,14,TRBJ2-2,.
TGTGCCAGCAGTTTGACAGGGGTAGAGACCCAGTACTTC,CASSLTGVETQYF,TRBD1,TRBV7-9,13,TRBJ2-5,.
TGTGCCAGCAGCCAAGATCCTCGCACAGGGAGCTGGGAGCAGTACTTC,CASSQDPRTGSWEQYF,.,TRBV14,16,TRBJ2-7,.
TGTGCCAGCAGCCAAGCGGCAGGGCTTAACTATGGCTACACCTTC,CASSQAAGLNYGYTF,.,TRBV3-1/TRBV3-2,15,TRBJ1-2,.
TGTGCCAGCAGCTTCGTCGGTATAGCGGGGGGCAGCCAAGAGACCCAGTACTTC,CASSFVGIAGGSQETQYF,TRBD2,TRBV5-6,18,TRBJ2-5,.
TGTGCCAGCAGTTTCTGGGCTTCTGCAACTAATGAAAAACTGTTTTTT,CASSFWASATNEKLFF,.,TRBV28,16,TRBJ1-4,.
TGTGCCAGCAGTGACCTACAGGGGCCCTATAATTCACCCCTCCACTTT,CASSDLQGPYNSPLHF,TRBD1,TRBV6-1,16,TRBJ1-6,.
TGTGCCAGCAGTTACGGAGGGAGAACTAATGAAAAACTGTTTTTT,CASSYGGRTNEKLFF,.,TRBV6-5,15,TRBJ1-4,.
TGTGCCAGCAGTAGACTAGCGGGGGACCTTCTCGACGAGCAGTACTTC,CASSRLAGDLLDEQYF,TRBD2,TRBV27,16,TRBJ2-7,.